This T cell receptor (beta chain) stems from a study of T cell responses to AZD1222 COVID-19 vaccine. Broader study findings: Spike-specific TCR breadth and depth were elevated following two AZD1222 doses. Donors were largely white British and mainly female; clonal diversity was possibly underestimated. The CD4 TCRs associated with vaccination extended across spike and predominated at 160-218 and 743-854. The repertoires were collected only after the peak T cell response.

Germline lookup yields CDR1 SGHNT and CDR2 YENEEA. V lost 3 bases and J 0 bases, leaving 5 bases between the germline ends. The CDR3 is 13 amino acids. A remark on this clone: The antigen is unknown. The same CDR3 can be traced to other DNA sequences in this sample.

The method was immunoSEQ multiplex PCR; TCRdb's version includes in-frame clones alone and lacks a portion of them. The sample has 100,000 or so clones; roughly 90% are singletons. The sequenced sample was peripheral blood, obtained on day 0 of AZD1222 vaccination. The clonotype comes from an adult in good health. The chain joins TRBV11-3 to TRBJ1-1; D gene uncertain. CDR3 sequence: CASSLGVNTEAFF. DNA of the CDR3: TGTGCCAGCAGCTTGGGCGTGAACACTGAAGCTTTCTTT.